One and the same sample provided the 25 T cell receptor beta chains below, sequenced in a study of blood T cell repertoires in COVID-19. Repertoires were generated with immunoSEQ multiplex PCR, while TCRdb's copy carries only in-frame clones and drops some. The sample lists approximately 150,000 clones, 80% to 90% occurring once. Sequencing was done on a sample of peripheral blood. Receptor source: a human donor with acute or convalescent COVID-19. The donor label of this sample is uncertain.

CDR3 coding DNA: TGTGCCAGCAGCCGCGGACAGGGTATAGCAGATACGCAGTATTTT. Residues: CASSRGQGIADTQYF. The genes are TRBV6-5 and TRBJ2-3; TRBD1 matches 8 bases. The germline V gene encodes CDR1 MNHEY and CDR2 SVGAGI. The V and J ends lost 6 bases and 4 bases, in that order; junction bases with no gene match: 9. The CDR3 totals 15 residues.

This clone was seen only a few times. This sequence joins TRBV10-3 and TRBJ1-1; 8 nucleotides line up with TRBD1. The CDR3 has 14 amino acids. The junction had 12 bases not matched to a gene; V was cut back by 10 bases and J by 5 bases. CDR1 is ENHRY, CDR2 SYGVKD, per germline. Here the CDR3 reads CATGDRGLGTEAFF. The CDR3 DNA reads TGTGCCACAGGTGACAGGGGTTTGGGGACTGAAGCTTTCTTT.

This chain connects TRBV10-3 to TRBJ1-2; 8 bases are a match to TRBD1. The CDR3 sequence is 14 residues long. With V trimmed by 6 bases and J by 6 bases, 9 bases remained unmatched. CDR1 and CDR2 (germline): ENHRY, SYGVKD. CDR3: CAISQTGESDGYTF. The CDR3 bases are TGTGCCATCAGCCAGACAGGGGAGAGCGATGGCTACACCTTC.

J is TRBJ1-2 and V is TRBV15; TRBD1 agrees at 7 bases. Germline V gene sequence: CDR1 LNHNV, CDR2 YYDKDF (reference sequence). V shed 5 bases and J 8 bases; nucleotides not matched to a gene: 11. This CDR3 comprises 14 residues. CDR3 bases: TGTGCCACCAGCCTAGACAGGGTAACTAGGGGCTACACCTTC. It encodes CATSLDRVTRGYTF.

This clone was detected once. At the DNA level, this CDR3 is encoded by other sequences in the same sample as well. This chain joins TRBV5-1 and TRBJ2-1; TRBD2 matches 15 bases. The CDR3 contains 17 residues. The germline gives CDR1 SGHRS, CDR2 YFSETQ. The J segment lost 2 bases and the V segment lost 1 base, leaving 1 base of the junction unmatched. CDR3 residues: CASSLRTSGRAYNEQFF. As DNA, the CDR3 is TGCGCCAGCAGCTTGAGGACTAGCGGGAGGGCCTACAATGAGCAGTTCTTC.

J is TRBJ2-7 and V is TRBV5-1; 8 nucleotides agree with TRBD1. The ends lost 4 bases at V and 3 bases at J; junction bases unmatched: 6. This CDR3 is 14 amino acids long. Germline lookup yields CDR1 SGHRS and CDR2 YFSETQ. As DNA, the CDR3 is TGCGCCAGCAGCCCCCGGGACAGGCACTACGAGCAGTACTTC. Amino acid sequence: CASSPRDRHYEQYF.

The chain combines TRBV10-3 with TRBJ2-2; 8 positions agree with TRBD1. This CDR3 is built from 14 residues. In germline, CDR1 is ENHRY, CDR2 SYGVKD. J was trimmed by 4 bases and V by 5 bases; bases with no gene match: 3. The CDR3 nucleotides are TGTGCCATCAGTCCCGACAGGGGCACCGGGGAGCTGTTTTTT. Its protein is CAISPDRGTGELFF.

V is TRBV6-2 or TRBV6-3 and J is TRBJ2-7, with 11 bases matching TRBD1. Looked up from germline, CDR1 is MNHEY and CDR2 is SVGEGT. V gave up 0 bases and J gave up 6 bases; unmatched junction bases: 7. The CDR3 spans 16 residues. CDR3 nucleotides: TGTGCCAGCAGTTACTCGAGGGACAGGGGGTATGGCGAGCAGTACGTC. It translates to CASSYSRDRGYGEQYV.

This rearrangement joins TRBV11-2 to TRBJ2-3; 8 positions agree with TRBD2. The CDR3 runs 17 residues. Germline values: CDR1 SGHAT, CDR2 FQNNGV. Trimming took 5 bases from V and 2 from J; bases not matched to a gene: 12. This CDR3 is CASSPRGGTHPTDTQYF. CDR3 nucleotide sequence: TGTGCCAGCAGCCCCCGGGGGGGGACCCACCCCACAGATACGCAGTATTTT.

V and J are TRBV7-9 and TRBJ2-7; 10 bases agree with TRBD1. Unmatched junction bases numbered 7, after V lost 1 base and J lost 7 bases. Germline V gives CDR1 SEHNR, CDR2 FQNEAQ (reference sequence). There are 15 residues in the CDR3. The CDR3 loop reads CASSLDRTGGREQYF. CDR3 DNA sequence: TGTGCCAGCAGCTTAGATCGGACAGGGGGGAGAGAGCAGTACTTC.

This sequence joins TRBV29-1 and TRBJ1-4; a weak D match, TRBD1 (6 bases). The germline V gene has CDR1 SQVTM and CDR2 ANQGSEA. CDR3 length: 14 residues. With 3 bases removed from V and 7 bases from J, the gap between germline ends came to 15 bases. CDR3 loop: CSVETGGSGEKLFF. In DNA, the CDR3 is TGCAGCGTTGAGACAGGCGGGAGCGGTGAAAAACTGTTTTTT.

The rearrangement uses TRBV7-2 and TRBJ1-1, with D possibly matching TRBD1 (6 bases). Trimming removed 0 bases at V and 8 bases at J, with 13 bases between. CDR3 length: 14 amino acids. Germline loops: CDR1 SGHTA, CDR2 FQGNSA. The CDR3 spells CASSLARGGSEAFF. CDR3 DNA sequence: TGTGCCAGCAGCTTAGCCCGGGGGGGCTCCGAAGCTTTCTTT.

This clone has just a few counts. The rearrangement links TRBV2 to TRBJ1-2, with D maybe TRBD1 (6 bases). The germline V gene has CDR1 SNHLY and CDR2 FYNNEI. This CDR3 has 15 amino acids. The V end lost 7 bases, the J end lost 8 bases, and 23 bases lay between the germline ends. CDR3 sequence (DNA): TGTGCCAGCAAAAAGGAACAGGGACAATCGGGAGGCTACACCTTC. It is translated as CASKKEQGQSGGYTF. Full variable domain (rest looked up from reference TRBV2 and TRBJ1-2): EPEVTQTPSHQVTQMGQEVILRCVPISNHLYFYWYRQILGQKVEFLVSFYNNEISEKSEIFDDQFSVERPDGSNFTLKIRSTKLEDSAMYFCASKKEQGQSGGYTFGSGTRLTVV.

This chain connects TRBV19 to TRBJ1-5; 10 bases are shared with TRBD1. There are 18 residues in the CDR3. V lost 4 bases to trimming and J lost 6 bases; unmatched junction nucleotides: 15. Per germline, CDR1 LNHDA and CDR2 SQIVND (reference sequence). CDR3 in DNA: TGTGCCAGTAGTACCCAATACTCGACAGGGGGCGCAGGTCAGCCCCAGCATTTT. Protein product: CASSTQYSTGGAGQPQHF.

The chain joins TRBV18 to TRBJ1-1, with 9 bases matching TRBD1. Germline values: CDR1 KGHSH, CDR2 LQKENI. CDR3 size: 15 residues. Germline trimming cut 5 bases from V and 1 base from J; bases unmatched to any gene: 5. This chain's CDR3 is CASSGTGGGNTEAFF. CDR3 nucleotides: TGTGCCAGCTCAGGCACAGGGGGCGGGAACACTGAAGCTTTCTTT.

The J gene is TRBJ2-7, the V gene TRBV4-1; TRBD2 agrees at 8 bases. After removal of 4 bases from V and 3 bases from J, the junction contained 8 bases not matched to a gene. Germline V gene sequence: CDR1 MGHRA, CDR2 YSYEKL. CDR3 size: 15 residues. The CDR3 nucleotides read TGCGCCAGCAGCCTCGCTTTAGCGGGGCTCTACGAGCAGTACTTC. As protein: CASSLALAGLYEQYF.

CDR3 amino acids: CATSIQGTGIEETQYF. The CDR3 region has the DNA TGTGCCACCAGCATACAGGGGACAGGGATAGAGGAGACCCAGTACTTC. This chain joins TRBV15 and TRBJ2-5; 9 nucleotides line up with TRBD1. Germline V gene data show CDR1 as LNHNV and CDR2 as YYDKDF (reference sequence). The CDR3 is 16 residues long. With 4 bases clipped from V and 5 bases from J, the junction kept 11 bases outside the gene matches.

This chain joins TRBV28 and TRBJ1-2; D is uncertain. This CDR3 has 11 amino acids. V lost 6 bases and J 8 bases, leaving 10 bases between the germline ends. Germline loops: CDR1 MDHEN, CDR2 SYDVKM. CDR3 nucleotide sequence: TGTGCCAGCAGCCTACAGTGGGGCTACACCTTC. Residues: CASSLQWGYTF.

The V call is TRBV18, the J call TRBJ1-5, with 10 nucleotides matching TRBD1. Germline CDR1 and CDR2: KGHSH and LQKENI. Unmatched junction bases numbered 2, after V lost 3 bases and J lost 3 bases. This CDR3 spans 15 amino acids. Here the CDR3 DNA reads TGTGCCAGCTCACCGGGACAGGGGACCAATCAGCCCCAGCATTTT. Amino acid sequence: CASSPGQGTNQPQHF.

J is TRBJ1-1 and V is TRBV4-3; tentative D call: TRBD1 (6 bases). The CDR3 contains 15 residues. Germline loops: CDR1 LGHNA, CDR2 YSLEER. Trimming removed 4 bases from V and 5 bases from J, with 17 bases in between. The CDR3 region has the DNA TGCGCCAGCAGCCCCCGGGCGGGAGGGGGGACTGAAGCTTTCTTT. Its translation: CASSPRAGGGTEAFF.

The genes are TRBV4-3 and TRBJ2-2; a possible D gene is TRBD1 (5 bases). The V end lost 1 base, the J end lost 0 bases, and 12 bases lay between the germline ends. Germline V lookup: CDR1 LGHNA, CDR2 YSLEER. CDR3 length: 17 residues. The chain's CDR3 is CASSQVGSGSNTGELFF. CDR3 nucleotides: TGCGCCAGCAGCCAAGTCGGGTCAGGGTCGAACACCGGGGAGCTGTTTTTT.

The V and J genes are TRBV5-8 and TRBJ2-7, with 8 bases identical to TRBD1. Germline CDR1 SGHTS, CDR2 YDEGEE. V gave up 1 base and J gave up 10 bases; unmatched junction bases: 4. The length of the CDR3 is 12 residues. CDR3 nucleotide sequence: TGTGCCAGCAGCTTGAACAGGGGGGAACAGTACTTC. Residues: CASSLNRGEQYF.

The chain couples TRBV18 to TRBJ1-2, with 10 nucleotides matching TRBD1. Per germline, CDR1 KGHSH and CDR2 LQKENI. CDR3 size: 15 residues. V gave up 3 bases and J gave up 3 bases; unmatched junction bases: 4. The CDR3 spells CASSPGQGLHYGYTF. DNA of the CDR3: TGTGCCAGCTCACCGGGACAGGGGCTTCACTATGGCTACACCTTC.

The chain is built from TRBV28 and TRBJ1-5, with TRBD1 as a possible D gene (6 bases). Trimming left V 4 bases short and J 6 bases short, with 16 bases between. Per the germline V gene, CDR1 is MDHEN and CDR2 is SYDVKM. This CDR3 comprises 15 residues. The CDR3 sequence is CASSSDYGRGQPQHF. The CDR3 DNA follows: TGTGCCAGCAGTTCTGATTATGGCAGGGGTCAGCCCCAGCATTTT.

J is TRBJ1-6 and V is TRBV6-5, with D possibly matching TRBD1 (6 bases). V was trimmed by 2 bases and J by 7 bases, leaving 9 bases between them. The germline CDR1 and CDR2 sequences are MNHEY and SVGAGI. CDR3 size: 14 residues. The CDR3, as DNA: TGTGCCAGCAGTTACGGACAGAAAAATTCACCCCTCCACTTT. It translates to CASSYGQKNSPLHF.